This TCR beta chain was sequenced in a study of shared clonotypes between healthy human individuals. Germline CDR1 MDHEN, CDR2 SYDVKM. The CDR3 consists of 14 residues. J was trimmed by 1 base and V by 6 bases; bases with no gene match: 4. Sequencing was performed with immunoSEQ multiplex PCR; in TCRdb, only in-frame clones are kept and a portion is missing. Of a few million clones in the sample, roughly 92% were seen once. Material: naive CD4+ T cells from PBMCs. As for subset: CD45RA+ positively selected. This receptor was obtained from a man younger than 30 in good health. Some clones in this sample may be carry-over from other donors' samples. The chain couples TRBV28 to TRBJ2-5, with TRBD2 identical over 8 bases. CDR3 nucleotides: TGTGCCAGCAGGTCGGGGGGGGGCCAAGAGACCCAGTACTTC. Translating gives CASRSGGGQETQYF.